Listed here are 7 T cell receptor beta chains from one sample, sequenced in a study of T cells in Graves' hyperthyroidism and ophthalmopathy. There were TCR beta CDR3 regions amplified from RNA transcripts. First-round RT-PCR with HTBI primers amplified the TCR CDR3 region. TCRdb analysed the multiplex PCR reads with MiXCR anew, one entry per CDR3 protein. The sample holds about 840,000 distinct CDR3 sequences, over 35% seen once. The sample comprised blood. These receptors came from a man between 18 and 29 years old with Graves' hyperthyroidism.

Worth noting for this clonotype: This could be a read error, since a much larger clone is one nucleotide away. The J gene is TRBJ2-7, the V gene TRBV11-2, with unresolved D. The CDR3 is made up of 13 amino acids. V lost 4 bases and J lost 3, with 10 bases in between. Per the germline V gene, CDR1 is SGHAT and CDR2 is FQNNGV. CDR3 in amino acids: CASSWVGYYEQYF. CDR3 DNA: TGTGCCAGCAGCTGGGTAGGCTACTACGAGCAGTACTTC.

To note about this clonotype: Germline is not matched at one junction end, which may reflect a read error. This chain uses TRBV7-7 with TRBJ1-3; maybe TRBD1 (6 bases). The CDR3 covers 16 residues. Looked up from germline, CDR1 is SSHAT and CDR2 is FNYEAQ (reference sequence). CDR3 in DNA: TGTGCTAGCAGCCACAGACAGGAAAGTTCTGGAAACACCATATATTTT. Residues: CASSHRQESSGNTIYF.

The chain employs TRBV20-1 and TRBJ2-2; D unclear. With 3 bases removed from V and 4 bases from J, the gap between germline ends came to 9 bases. This CDR3 contains 13 residues. Germline CDR1 DFQATT, CDR2 SNEGSKA (reference sequence). The DNA of the CDR3 is TGCAGTGCTAGGGACGGAAGCACCGGGGAGCTGTTTTTT. Protein product: CSARDGSTGELFF.

This rearrangement joins TRBV7-9 to TRBJ1-1, with D tentatively TRBD1 (6 bases). The V end was cut by 6 bases, the J end by 6 bases, with 17 bases between. CDR3 length: 14 amino acids. Germline assignment: CDR1 SEHNR and CDR2 FQNEAQ (reference sequence). The CDR3, as DNA: TGTGCCAGCAGAGACGGGGGCAGGGCCGCTGAAGCTTTCTTT. It yields the protein CASRDGGRAAEAFF.

In regard to this clonotype: An end of the junction does not agree with germline; a read error may underlie this. The chain has TRBV4-1 and TRBJ1-5, with D maybe TRBD1 (5 bases). The CDR3 spans 15 residues. The germline V gene encodes CDR1 MGHRA and CDR2 YSYEKL. The CDR3 here is CASSQELGGLGPQHF. The CDR3 bases are TGTGCCAGCAGCCAAGAGTTGGGGGGGTTAGGGCCCCAGCATTTT.

The V call is TRBV2, the J call TRBJ2-5; 9 bases are shared with TRBD2. CDR3 size: 13 residues. CDR1 is SNHLY and CDR2 is FYNNEI in the germline V gene. Losses at the gene ends were 5 bases for V and 3 bases for J; bases not matched to a gene: 1. CDR3 amino acids: CASSSGRKETQYF. CDR3 bases: TGTGCCAGCAGTAGCGGGAGGAAAGAGACCCAGTACTTC.

This chain uses TRBV12-3 or TRBV12-4 with TRBJ1-4; 9 positions agree with TRBD1. J lost 6 bases, V lost 6 bases, and 11 bases had no gene match. The CDR3 totals 16 residues. The CDR3 nucleotides are TGTGCCAGCAGCCAAGGACAGGGGTTTATGGATGAAAAACTGTTTTTT. This codes for CASSQGQGFMDEKLFF.